These T cell receptor beta chains were read from a single sample in a study of shared clonotypes between healthy human individuals. Assay used: immunoSEQ multiplex PCR; TCRdb lists only in-frame clones, some missing. The sample shows roughly 2,500,000 clones, 93% of them seen only once. The sample consisted of naive CD4+ T cells from PBMCs. The receptors were gathered from a man aged 18 to 30 in good health. Some clones in this sample may be carry-over from other donors' samples. CDR3s include the opening cysteine and the closing phenylalanine or tryptophan. The D gene is left open where the match is weak. The size entry is marked missing in some rows and otherwise reads once, few, many or a size class.

v_gene	j_gene	abundance	d_gene	CDR3aa	CDR3nt
TRBV27	TRBJ1-1	NA	NA	CASSLNGKRTEAFF	TGTGCCAGCAGTTTAAACGGGAAGCGCACTGAAGCTTTCTTT
TRBV9	TRBJ2-2	NA	NA	CASSVGEGAPNTGELFF	TGTGCCAGCAGCGTAGGGGAAGGAGCCCCGAACACCGGGGAGCTGTTTTTT
TRBV4-1	TRBJ2-7	NA	TRBD2	CASSFRDYGPNEQYF	TGCGCCAGCAGCTTCAGGGACTACGGGCCTAACGAGCAGTACTTC
TRBV11-3	TRBJ2-3	NA	NA	CASSPGPQADTQYF	TGTGCCAGCAGCCCGGGACCTCAAGCAGATACGCAGTATTTT
TRBV20-1	TRBJ2-7	NA	NA	CSAGSLYEQYF	TGCAGTGCTGGCAGCCTCTACGAGCAGTACTTC
TRBV5-1	TRBJ2-7	NA	NA	CASSFTGSNYEQYF	TGCGCCAGCAGCTTTACCGGGAGTAACTACGAGCAGTACTTC
TRBV30	TRBJ1-5	NA	NA	CAWNSPQWTSGNQPQHF	TGTGCCTGGAATTCACCACAATGGACCTCGGGCAATCAGCCCCAGCATTTT
TRBV21-1	TRBJ2-2	NA	NA	CASSKERKNTGELFF	TGTGCCAGCAGCAAAGAGAGGAAGAACACCGGGGAGCTGTTTTTT
TRBV30	TRBJ2-5	NA	TRBD2	CAWSPAGAQETQYF	TGTGCCTGGAGTCCAGCGGGGGCTCAAGAGACCCAGTACTTC
TRBV6-1	TRBJ1-2	NA	NA	CASSEYWADSF	TGTGCCAGCAGTGAATATTGGGCGGACAGCTTC
TRBV28	TRBJ1-5	NA	NA	CASKTGNQPQHF	TGTGCCAGCAAGACAGGCAATCAGCCCCAGCATTTT
TRBV28	TRBJ1-3	NA	NA	CAGHSGNTIYF	TGTGCGGGCCATTCTGGAAACACCATATATTTT
TRBV2	TRBJ2-1	NA	NA	CTGSSYNEQFF	TGTACGGGGAGCTCCTACAATGAGCAGTTCTTC
TRBV18	TRBJ1-1	NA	NA	CASSPPSDSEQAFF	TGTGCCAGCTCACCACCGTCGGACAGCGAACAAGCTTTCTTT
TRBV27	TRBJ1-1	NA	NA	CASSFSGIMNTEAFF	TGTGCCAGCAGTTTTTCCGGGATAATGAACACTGAAGCTTTCTTT
TRBV19	TRBJ2-5	NA	TRBD2	CASNNAGVAGGGETQYF	TGTGCCAGTAACAACGCCGGGGTAGCGGGAGGGGGAGAGACCCAGTACTTC
TRBV10-3	TRBJ1-2	NA	NA	CAISPGTLGYTF	TGTGCCATCAGTCCCGGGACACTTGGCTACACCTTC
TRBV29-1	TRBJ2-3	NA	NA	CSVRFSRLTDTQYF	TGCAGCGTTCGGTTTAGTCGACTTACGGATACGCAGTATTTT
TRBV10-1	TRBJ1-1	few	NA	CASRGGSAGDTEAFF	TGCGCCAGCAGGGGGGGTTCGGCCGGGGACACTGAAGCTTTCTTT
TRBV9	TRBJ2-7	NA	NA	CASSAGGTYSYEQYF	TGTGCCAGCAGCGCCGGCGGGACTTACTCCTACGAGCAGTACTTC
TRBV5-8	TRBJ1-3	NA	NA	CASSLRGGSGNTIYF	TGTGCCAGCAGCTTGAGAGGGGGCTCTGGAAACACCATATATTTT
TRBV4-2	TRBJ2-7	NA	TRBD2	CASSQDLGEGYEQYF	TGTGCCAGCAGCCAAGATTTGGGGGAGGGGTACGAGCAGTACTTC
TRBV6-1	TRBJ2-1	NA	NA	CASSPTYNEQFF	TGTGCCAGCAGTCCCACCTACAATGAGCAGTTCTTC
TRBV6-1	TRBJ1-2	NA	NA	CASSEFEGFYGYTF	TGTGCCAGCAGTGAATTTGAAGGGTTCTATGGCTACACCTTC
TRBV2	TRBJ1-4	NA	NA	CASSEGLWANEKLFF	TGTGCCAGCAGTGAAGGGCTGTGGGCTAATGAAAAACTGTTTTTT
TRBV2	TRBJ2-7	NA	NA	CATKQVFSSYEQYF	TGTGCCACCAAACAGGTCTTTAGCTCCTACGAGCAGTACTTC
TRBV30	TRBJ1-1	few	NA	CAWSVIGFAEAFF	TGTGCCTGGAGTGTAATAGGATTCGCTGAAGCTTTCTTT
TRBV5-6	TRBJ2-7	NA	NA	CASSWAGPYEQYF	TGTGCCAGCAGCTGGGCCGGTCCCTACGAGCAGTACTTC
TRBV5-1	TRBJ1-2	NA	NA	CASSLDPGYGYTF	TGCGCCAGCAGCTTGGATCCAGGCTATGGCTACACCTTC
TRBV13	TRBJ2-2	NA	TRBD2	CATSVGTSGRVNTGELFF	TGTGCCACCTCTGTCGGGACTAGCGGGAGGGTGAACACCGGGGAGCTGTTTTTT
TRBV7-2	TRBJ2-3	NA	NA	CASSLAGASTDTQYF	TGTGCCAGCAGCTTAGCGGGGGCGAGCACAGATACGCAGTATTTT
TRBV6-1	TRBJ2-7	NA	TRBD2	CASSEAGSGGASYEQYF	TGTGCCAGCAGTGAAGCTGGGAGCGGGGGGGCCTCTTACGAGCAGTACTTC
TRBV7-9	TRBJ2-1	NA	TRBD2	CASSPRLAGVQEQFF	TGTGCCAGCAGCCCCAGACTAGCGGGAGTACAAGAGCAGTTCTTC
TRBV5-1	TRBJ2-3	NA	NA	CASTPGLTYTDTQYF	TGCGCCAGCACCCCCGGCCTTACTTACACAGATACGCAGTATTTT
TRBV19	TRBJ1-5	NA	NA	CASSGGRDQPQHF	TGTGCCAGTAGTGGAGGGCGGGATCAGCCCCAGCATTTT
TRBV7-2	TRBJ2-1	NA	TRBD2	CASSLRREGYNEQFF	TGTGCCAGCAGCTTACGGCGGGAGGGATACAATGAGCAGTTCTTC
TRBV2	TRBJ2-1	once	NA	CASRGPGGREQFF	TGTGCCAGCAGAGGCCCAGGCGGGCGTGAGCAGTTCTTC
TRBV7-6	TRBJ2-1	NA	NA	CASSLAAGQVYNEQFF	TGTGCCAGCAGCTTAGCGGCAGGACAAGTCTACAATGAGCAGTTCTTC